A single sample is the source of the 30 T cell receptor beta chains below, sequenced in a study of blood T cell repertoires in COVID-19. Sequencing used immunoSEQ multiplex PCR; TCRdb keeps in-frame clones, though not all of them. The sample lists about 42,000 clones; approximately 90% were seen once. The specimen was peripheral blood. These receptor sequences come from a man aged 25 to 40 with active or convalescent COVID-19.

V and J are TRBV25-1 and TRBJ1-5; possibly TRBD1 for D (6 bases). The CDR3 spans 13 residues. Trimming shortened V by 4 bases and J by 2 bases, and 6 bases separated the two germline ends. From germline, CDR1 is MGHDK and CDR2 SYGVNS. The CDR3 sequence: CASSAGGNQPQHF. CDR3 sequence (DNA): TGTGCCAGCAGTGCAGGGGGCAATCAGCCCCAGCATTTT.

The chain employs TRBV10-3 and TRBJ1-5; 7 nucleotides agree with TRBD1. V lost 10 bases and J lost 2; bases outside the gene matches: 5. CDR1 ENHRY and CDR2 SYGVKD come from the germline V gene. This CDR3 comprises 13 residues. CDR3 loop: CATNTGGNQPQHF. Written as DNA, the CDR3 is TGTGCCACCAACACAGGGGGCAATCAGCCCCAGCATTTT.

The chain joins TRBV5-5 to TRBJ2-5; 7 bases are a match to TRBD1. The J segment lost 2 bases and the V segment lost 4 bases, leaving 8 bases of the junction unmatched. Looked up from germline, CDR1 is SGHKS and CDR2 is YYEKEE (reference sequence). The CDR3 extends over 15 amino acids. For the CDR3, the DNA is TGTGCCAGCAGCACAGGGGTTTGGAATCAAGAGACCCAGTACTTC. Its translation is CASSTGVWNQETQYF.

The gene calls are TRBV18 and TRBJ2-3; 9 positions match TRBD2. Germline CDR1 reads KGHSH; CDR2 reads LQKENI. This CDR3 has 18 residues. The ends lost 1 base at V and 3 bases at J; junction bases unmatched: 11. Here the CDR3 reads CASSPRGLAGRGTDTQYF. As DNA, the CDR3 is TGTGCCAGCTCACCACGGGGCCTAGCGGGAAGAGGGACAGATACGCAGTATTTT.

This clone has a single count. The J gene is TRBJ1-3, the V gene TRBV18; 7 nucleotides align to TRBD1. Germline V gene data show CDR1 as KGHSH and CDR2 as LQKENI. V lost 6 bases to trimming and J lost 2 bases; unmatched junction nucleotides: 10. The length of the CDR3 is 16 residues. CDR3 in DNA: TGTGCCAGCTCTTCCGGGGGAACAGGGGCTGGAAACACCATATATTTT. This encodes CASSSGGTGAGNTIYF.

V is TRBV7-9 and J is TRBJ1-1, with D hard to call. The germline V gene encodes CDR1 SEHNR and CDR2 FQNEAQ (reference sequence). The V end was cut by 6 bases, the J end by 5 bases, with 16 bases between. The CDR3 length is 14 residues. The CDR3 nucleotides read TGTGCCAGCAGACGTAGTGGAGGGAGTACTGAAGCTTTCTTT. Translating gives CASRRSGGSTEAFF.

The chain is built from TRBV24-1 and TRBJ2-2; 8 bases align to TRBD2. V gave up 0 bases and J gave up 10 bases; unmatched junction bases: 6. CDR1 and CDR2 from the germline V gene are KGHDR and SFDVKD. The CDR3 runs 15 residues. CDR3 nucleotides: TGTGCCACCAGTGATTTGCAATTCGGGAGGGAGGAGCTGTTTTTT. Its translation is CATSDLQFGREELFF.

This clone was recorded only once. The rearrangement uses TRBV5-6 and TRBJ2-3, with TRBD1 matching 9 bases. With V trimmed by 0 bases and J by 4 bases, 3 bases remained unmatched. The germline V gene has CDR1 SGHDT and CDR2 YYEEEE. This CDR3 has 15 amino acids. The CDR3 protein is CASSLGDRDPDTQYF. The CDR3 nucleotides read TGTGCCAGCAGCTTGGGGGACAGGGATCCAGATACGCAGTATTTT.

This chain connects TRBV11-2 to TRBJ2-3; the D gene is possibly TRBD1 (5 bases). This CDR3 contains 16 residues. V was cut by 5 bases and J by 0 bases, with 15 bases left in between. CDR1 and CDR2 (germline): SGHAT, FQNNGV. The CDR3 protein is CASSTWTWASTDTQYF. The CDR3 DNA sequence: TGTGCCAGCAGCACCTGGACATGGGCTAGCACAGATACGCAGTATTTT. Full variable domain (outside the CDR3, taken from reference TRBV11-2 and TRBJ2-3): EAGVAQSPRYKIIEKRQSVAFWCNPISGHATLYWYQQILGQGPKLLIQFQNNGVVDDSQLPKDRFSAERLKGVDSTLKIQPAKLEDSAVYLCASSTWTWASTDTQYFGPGTRLTVL.

V gene TRBV7-9 combines with J gene TRBJ1-4; possible D gene TRBD1, 5 bases. There are 13 residues in the CDR3. Trimming took 5 bases from V and 7 from J, leaving 11 bases between them. Per the germline V gene, CDR1 is SEHNR and CDR2 is FQNEAQ (reference sequence). CDR3 DNA: TGTGCCAGCAGCCGACAGTACGGTGAAAAACTGTTTTTT. The encoded protein is CASSRQYGEKLFF. Drawing the rest from reference TRBV7-9 and TRBJ1-4, the complete variable domain is DTGVSQNPRHKITKRGQNVTFRCDPISEHNRLYWYRQTLGQGPEFLTYFQNEAQLEKSRLLSDRFSAERPKGSFSTLEIQRTEQGDSAMYLCASSRQYGEKLFFGSGTQLSVL.

By share of the sample, this clone is medium-sized. The CDR3: CASSQGGVGTEAFF. CDR3 DNA sequence: TGTGCCAGCAGCCAAGGGGGCGTTGGCACTGAAGCTTTCTTT. This chain connects TRBV14 to TRBJ1-1, with D maybe TRBD1 (5 bases). Germline V lookup: CDR1 SGHDN, CDR2 FVKESK. Deletions cut 1 base from V and 4 bases from J, with 10 bases between. The CDR3 is 14 amino acids.

The chain couples TRBV7-6 to TRBJ2-3, with 10 bases lining up with TRBD2. Trimming removed 1 base from V and 0 bases from J; junction bases left unmatched: 4. Germline V gene sequence: CDR1 SGHVS, CDR2 FNYEAQ. The CDR3 is 17 amino acids. The CDR3: CASSLVPSGSSTDTQYF. The CDR3 bases are TGTGCCAGCAGCTTAGTTCCTAGCGGGAGTAGCACAGATACGCAGTATTTT.

This clone was detected only once. V gene TRBV3-1 (or the pseudogene TRBV3-2) combines with J gene TRBJ2-1, with 12 bases matching TRBD2. V shed 0 bases, J shed 12 bases, and the junction held 6 bases outside the gene matches. The CDR3 is 15 residues long. Per germline, CDR1 LGHDT and CDR2 YNNKEL (reference sequence). The CDR3 protein is CASSQDRLAGATQFF. Written as DNA, the CDR3 is TGTGCCAGCAGCCAAGATAGACTAGCGGGGGCCACGCAGTTCTTC.

The genes are TRBV5-4 and TRBJ1-1; the D is unclear. The length of the CDR3 is 12 residues. V was pared by 3 bases and J by 0 bases, with 3 bases between. Germline CDR1 reads SGHNT; CDR2 reads YYREEE (reference sequence). The chain's CDR3 is CASSSMNTEAFF. The CDR3 DNA is TGTGCCAGCAGCTCCATGAACACTGAAGCTTTCTTT.

This rearrangement joins TRBV6-5 to TRBJ2-7; no reliable D call. The CDR3 is 14 residues long. CDR1 and CDR2 from the germline V gene are MNHEY and SVGAGI. Trimming cost V 7 bases and J 0 bases, with 13 bases left between them. CDR3 in amino acids: CASKLSAGSYEQYF. In DNA, the CDR3 is TGTGCCAGCAAGCTGTCTGCAGGCTCCTACGAGCAGTACTTC.

This chain joins TRBV11-3 and TRBJ1-3, with no clear D. The V and J ends lost 5 bases and 0 bases respectively, with 8 bases between them. Looked up from germline, CDR1 is SGHNT and CDR2 is YENEEA. The CDR3 runs 14 residues. The CDR3 coding sequence is TGTGCCAGCAGCCTACAGTTCTCTGGAAACACCATATATTTT. As protein: CASSLQFSGNTIYF.

This clone was detected only a few times. The rearrangement uses TRBV7-8 and TRBJ1-5; D not certain. The germline CDR1 and CDR2 sequences are SGHVS and FQNEAQ. V dropped 5 bases and J dropped 11 bases, with 16 bases sitting between them. CDR3 length equals 13 residues. CDR3 region: CASSAREHVAQHF. For the CDR3, the DNA is TGTGCCAGCAGCGCTAGAGAACACGTGGCCCAGCATTTT.

J is TRBJ1-4 and V is TRBV19; 9 bases are a match to TRBD1. Looked up from germline, CDR1 is LNHDA and CDR2 is SQIVND (reference sequence). The CDR3 is 15 residues long. Losses at the gene ends were 3 bases for V and 7 bases for J; bases not matched to a gene: 6. CDR3 region: CASSIPGTGTEKLFF. CDR3 DNA sequence: TGTGCCAGTAGTATCCCCGGGACAGGGACTGAAAAACTGTTTTTT.

The chain uses TRBV5-6 and TRBJ2-5; 9 bases map to TRBD1. The CDR3 is 15 amino acids. The trim removed 0 bases at V and 5 bases at J, leaving 5 bases unmatched. Germline V gene lookup returns CDR1 SGHDT and CDR2 YYEEEE. CDR3 nucleotide sequence: TGTGCCAGCAGCTTGGAGGACAGGGGTTATGAGACCCAGTACTTC. It specifies CASSLEDRGYETQYF. The complete variable domain, with remaining parts taken from reference TRBV5-6 and TRBJ2-5, reads DAGVTQSPTHLIKTRGQQVTLRCSPKSGHDTVSWYQQALGQGPQFIFQYYEEEERQRGNFPDRFSGHQFPNYSSELNVNALLLGDSALYLCASSLEDRGYETQYFGPGTRLLVL.

The chain recombines TRBV7-3 with TRBJ2-1; the match to TRBD2 covers 8 bases. The V gene end was trimmed by 1 base and the J gene end by 3 bases; junction bases not matched to a gene: 5. CDR1 and CDR2 from the germline V gene are SGHTA and FQGTGA. This CDR3 contains 16 residues. CDR3 sequence reads: CASSLMSGGLYNEQFF. The CDR3 DNA reads TGTGCCAGCAGCTTAATGTCGGGAGGGCTCTACAATGAGCAGTTCTTC.

The rearrangement joins TRBV4-1 to TRBJ2-3; TRBD2 agrees at 10 bases. CDR1 is MGHRA, CDR2 YSYEKL, per germline. This CDR3 contains 17 residues. V was clipped by 4 bases and J by 7 bases; unmatched bases: 14. CDR3 sequence: CASSPTAVAGGVNTQYF. The CDR3 DNA reads TGCGCCAGCAGCCCGACGGCGGTAGCGGGGGGAGTCAATACGCAGTATTTT.

This clone was observed once. The J gene is TRBJ2-3, the V gene TRBV11-3; 9 positions agree with TRBD2. After removal of 0 bases from V and 3 bases from J, the junction contained 7 bases not matched to a gene. The CDR3 has 17 residues. The germline V gene has CDR1 SGHNT and CDR2 YENEEA. The CDR3 DNA reads TGTGCCAGCAGCTTAGAGTTCTCACTAGCGGGTACAGATACGCAGTATTTT. This sequence encodes CASSLEFSLAGTDTQYF.

This clone appeared a few times. The chain joins TRBV7-9 to TRBJ2-1, with TRBD2 matching 7 bases. Looked up from germline, CDR1 is SEHNR and CDR2 is FQNEAQ (reference sequence). Trimming at V came to 7 bases and at J to 6 bases, leaving 6 bases not matched to a gene. CDR3 length equals 13 residues. Here the CDR3 reads CASNPREFNEQFF. DNA for the CDR3: TGTGCCAGCAACCCGCGGGAGTTCAATGAGCAGTTCTTC.

The chain combines TRBV6-5 with TRBJ2-5; D may be TRBD2 (7 bases). The CDR3 totals 12 residues. Trimming removed 7 bases at V and 5 bases at J, with 11 bases between. Germline CDR1 and CDR2: MNHEY and SVGAGI. CDR3 in DNA: TGTGCCAGCATAGGGAGGGGGGAGACCCAGTACTTC. This encodes CASIGRGETQYF.

The V call is TRBV3-1 (or the pseudogene TRBV3-2), the J call TRBJ2-7, with D uncertain. Germline assignment: CDR1 LGHDT and CDR2 YNNKEL (reference sequence). The CDR3 covers 14 residues. Trimming left V 1 base short and J 2 bases short, with 9 bases between. The CDR3 here is CASSQANSPYEQYF. The CDR3 coding sequence is TGTGCCAGCAGCCAAGCCAACAGCCCCTACGAGCAGTACTTC.

The chain recombines TRBV19 with TRBJ2-6, with D tentatively TRBD2 (6 bases). V was cut by 5 bases and J by 1 base, with 9 bases left in between. In germline, CDR1 is LNHDA, CDR2 SQIVND (reference sequence). CDR3 length: 15 amino acids. CDR3 in DNA: TGTGCCAGTAGTGGAGGGGTATCTGGGGCCAACGTCCTGACTTTC. This sequence encodes CASSGGVSGANVLTF.

The chain uses TRBV19 and TRBJ1-5, with TRBD1 matching 7 bases. The CDR3 totals 14 residues. J gave up 3 bases and V 4 bases, and 3 bases lay outside the gene matches. The germline gives CDR1 LNHDA, CDR2 SQIVND (reference sequence). The DNA for the CDR3 is TGTGCCAGTAGTAAGGGACAGAACAATCAGCCCCAGCATTTT. This sequence encodes CASSKGQNNQPQHF.

The rearrangement uses TRBV12-3 or TRBV12-4 and TRBJ1-1, with D possibly being TRBD1 (5 bases). This CDR3 spans 13 amino acids. The germline V and J ends were trimmed by 3 bases and 4 bases, with 9 bases remaining between them. CDR3 in amino acids: CASSLGGFTEAFF. The CDR3 DNA reads TGTGCCAGCAGTTTGGGGGGGTTCACTGAAGCTTTCTTT.

The rearrangement uses TRBV10-3 and TRBJ2-5, with D possibly matching TRBD2 (6 bases). The V gene lost 11 bases and the J gene lost 7 bases, with 23 bases spanning the gap. CDR1 is ENHRY, CDR2 SYGVKD, per germline. CDR3 length: 14 amino acids. CDR3 residues: CAGGRGRRARTQYF. As DNA, the CDR3 is TGTGCCGGAGGGAGAGGCCGTAGAGCTCGGACCCAGTACTTC.

The V and J genes are TRBV6-5 and TRBJ1-2, with D maybe TRBD1 (6 bases). Germline lookup yields CDR1 MNHEY and CDR2 SVGAGI. V was cut by 10 bases and J by 2 bases, with 11 bases left in between. This CDR3 has 12 residues. The DNA of the CDR3 is TGTGCCACTAAACAGGGAAACTATGGCTACACCTTC. This translates into CATKQGNYGYTF.